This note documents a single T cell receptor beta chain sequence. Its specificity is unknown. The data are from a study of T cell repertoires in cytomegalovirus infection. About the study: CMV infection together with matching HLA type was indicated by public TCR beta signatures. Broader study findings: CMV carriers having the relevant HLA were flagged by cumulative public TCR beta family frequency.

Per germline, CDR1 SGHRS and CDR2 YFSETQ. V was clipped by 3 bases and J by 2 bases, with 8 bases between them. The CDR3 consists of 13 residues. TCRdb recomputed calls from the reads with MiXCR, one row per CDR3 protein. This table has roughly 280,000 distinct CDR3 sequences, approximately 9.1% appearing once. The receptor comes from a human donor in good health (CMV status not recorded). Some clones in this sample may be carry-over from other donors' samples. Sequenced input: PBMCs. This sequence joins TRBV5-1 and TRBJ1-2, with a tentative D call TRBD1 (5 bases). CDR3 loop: CASSSGGNYGYTF. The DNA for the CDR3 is TGCGCCAGCAGCTCTGGGGGAAACTATGGCTACACCTTC.